One sample yielded the 13 T cell receptor beta chains listed below, sequenced in a study of human T cells and chemical hapten exposure. TCRdb re-called the RACE reads with MiXCR, one entry per CDR3 protein. The profile shows about 95,000 distinct CDR3 sequences, 11% of them singletons. Time point defined: patch test 2, 6 weeks after DPC sensitization. Treatment defined: therapeutic diphenylcyclopropenone sensitization with weekly scalp DPC. This specimen was whole blood, taken in connection with sensitization to the hapten diphenylcyclopropenone (DPC). The receptor set was obtained from a woman between 40 and 55 years old with alopecia areata. Some clones in this sample may be carry-over from other donors' samples.

The gene calls are TRBV10-3 and TRBJ2-2; D uncertain. The V gene lost 1 base and the J gene lost 0 bases, with 9 bases spanning the gap. The CDR3 consists of 16 residues. Germline CDR1 and CDR2: ENHRY and SYGVKD. CDR3 amino acids: CAISEYDGANTGELFF. The CDR3, as DNA: TGTGCCATCAGTGAGTACGACGGAGCGAACACCGGGGAGCTGTTTTTT.

This clonotype was counted at least ten times. V is TRBV18 and J is TRBJ2-1, with unresolved D. The CDR3 contains 12 residues. Deletions cut 3 bases from V and 10 bases from J, with 10 bases between. Germline loops: CDR1 KGHSH, CDR2 LQKENI. In DNA form, the CDR3 reads TGTGCCAGCTCACCCTTGGTGGAGGAGCAGTTCTTC. Its protein is CASSPLVEEQFF.

V is TRBV12-3 or TRBV12-4 and J is TRBJ2-3, with TRBD2 matching over 7 bases. The CDR3 spans 14 residues. V was pared by 2 bases and J by 4 bases, with 3 bases of the junction left unmatched. In DNA form, the CDR3 reads TGTGCCAGCAGTTTAAGGCGGGAGTCAGATACGCAGTATTTT. Its protein is CASSLRRESDTQYF.

This clonotype was found a few times. The chain links TRBV9 to TRBJ2-2; D is unresolved. The V end was cut by 0 bases, the J end by 3 bases, with 6 bases between. Germline CDR1 reads SGDLS; CDR2 reads YYNGEE. The CDR3 totals 14 residues. CDR3 nucleotide sequence: TGTGCCAGCAGCGTAGGGCCACACACCGGGGAGCTGTTTTTT. Residues: CASSVGPHTGELFF.

This clonotype was seen repeatedly, ten times or more. The V and J genes are TRBV29-1 and TRBJ1-5; 7 bases agree with TRBD1. The CDR3 loop spans 13 amino acids. V lost 3 bases and J lost 9; bases outside the gene matches: 8. Germline V gives CDR1 SQVTM, CDR2 ANQGSEA. The chain's CDR3 is CSVDLGGAGPQHF. CDR3 DNA: TGCAGCGTTGATTTAGGGGGCGCGGGGCCCCAGCATTTT.

This clonotype was observed a few times. V gene TRBV11-2 combines with J gene TRBJ2-4, with 11 positions matching TRBD1. The V and J ends lost 6 bases and 0 bases, in that order; junction bases with no gene match: 16. The CDR3 is 20 amino acids. CDR1 is SGHAT and CDR2 is FQNNGV in the germline V gene. The CDR3: CASSGKPGTGGTLAKNIQYF. For the CDR3, the DNA is TGTGCCAGCAGTGGAAAGCCCGGGACAGGGGGAACCCTAGCCAAAAACATTCAGTACTTC.

This clonotype was seen many times. V is TRBV2 and J is TRBJ2-5; D unclear. Germline loops: CDR1 SNHLY, CDR2 FYNNEI. The ends were cut back, 6 bases at V and 8 bases at J, with 7 bases in the middle. This CDR3 is 10 amino acids long. CDR3 region: CASSRGTQYF. As DNA, the CDR3 is TGTGCCAGCAGCCGAGGAACCCAGTACTTC. Supplemented by reference TRBV2 and TRBJ2-5, the full variable domain reads EPEVTQTPSHQVTQMGQEVILRCVPISNHLYFYWYRQILGQKVEFLVSFYNNEISEKSEIFDDQFSVERPDGSNFTLKIRSTKLEDSAMYFCASSRGTQYFGPGTRLLVL.

This clonotype has ten or more counts. The chain combines TRBV29-1 with TRBJ2-5; either TRBD1 or TRBD2 may supply D (6 bases each). This CDR3 region has 14 residues. Per the germline V gene, CDR1 is SQVTM and CDR2 is ANQGSEA. V gave up 3 bases and J gave up 3 bases, with 14 bases separating them. The chain's CDR3 is CSVDQGWGEETQYF. CDR3 in DNA: TGCAGCGTTGACCAGGGGTGGGGGGAAGAGACCCAGTACTTC.

This clonotype was picked up many times. The rearrangement links TRBV2 to TRBJ2-1; D is unresolved. The CDR3 sequence is 14 residues long. Germline V CDR1 and CDR2: SNHLY, FYNNEI. Trimming removed 4 bases at V and 4 bases at J, with 11 bases between. The CDR3 nucleotides are TGTGCCAGCAGTGTACGGTTAATATACAATGAGCAGTTCTTC. Protein sequence: CASSVRLIYNEQFF.

The chain recombines TRBV20-1 with TRBJ1-1; the match to TRBD1 covers 7 bases. The CDR3 covers 16 residues. The germline CDR1 and CDR2 sequences are DFQATT and SNEGSKA (reference sequence). V was pared by 5 bases and J by 4 bases, with 16 bases of the junction left unmatched. The CDR3 sequence is CSAALEGALLSTEAFF. CDR3 nucleotide sequence: TGCAGTGCTGCCCTTGAGGGGGCTCTGTTATCCACTGAAGCTTTCTTT.

Many counts were recorded for this clonotype. V usage is TRBV3-1 and J usage is TRBJ1-1; 7 bases fit TRBD1. The V gene's germline CDR1 is LGHDT and CDR2 YNNKEL (reference sequence). J was trimmed by 6 bases and V by 1 base; bases with no gene match: 2. This CDR3 contains 13 residues. CDR3 in DNA: TGTGCCAGCAGCCAAGCAGGGGGTCCTGAAGCTTTCTTT. Translating it yields CASSQAGGPEAFF.

At least ten counts were recorded for this clonotype. The chain uses TRBV29-1 and TRBJ2-7; D gene unclear. Germline CDR1 SQVTM, CDR2 ANQGSEA. V lost 2 bases and J lost 2, with 7 bases in between. This CDR3 is 12 amino acids long. Here the CDR3 reads CSVESGAYEQYF. CDR3 DNA sequence: TGCAGCGTTGAATCTGGAGCCTACGAGCAGTACTTC.

In this sample, this clonotype turned up a few times. The chain couples TRBV7-2 to TRBJ2-7; D possibly corresponds to TRBD2 (5 bases). CDR1 is SGHTA, CDR2 FQGNSA, per germline. V lost 5 bases and J 0 bases, leaving 11 bases between the germline ends. This CDR3 contains 14 residues. This CDR3 is CASSRRESSYEQYF. The DNA for the CDR3 is TGTGCCAGCAGCCGTAGGGAGAGCTCCTACGAGCAGTACTTC.